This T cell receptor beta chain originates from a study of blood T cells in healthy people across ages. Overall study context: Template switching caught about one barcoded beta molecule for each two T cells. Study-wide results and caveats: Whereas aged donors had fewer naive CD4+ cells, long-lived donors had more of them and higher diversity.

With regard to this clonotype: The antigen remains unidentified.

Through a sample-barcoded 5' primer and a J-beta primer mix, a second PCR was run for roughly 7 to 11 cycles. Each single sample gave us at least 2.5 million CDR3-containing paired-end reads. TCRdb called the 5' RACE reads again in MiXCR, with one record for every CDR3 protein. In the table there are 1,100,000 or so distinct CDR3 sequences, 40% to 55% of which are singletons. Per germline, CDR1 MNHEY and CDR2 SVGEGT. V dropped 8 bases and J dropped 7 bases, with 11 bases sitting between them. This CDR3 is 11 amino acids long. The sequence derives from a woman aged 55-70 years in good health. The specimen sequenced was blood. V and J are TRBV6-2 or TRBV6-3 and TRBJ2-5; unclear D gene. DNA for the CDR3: TGTGCCAGCGGTCATTCGGCGACCCAGTACTTC. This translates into CASGHSATQYF.